The present T cell receptor beta chain was sequenced within a study of identical twins (TCRdb year 2016). Regarding the study in general: To test whether fetal clonotypes persist, the study used deep sequencing on TCR alpha and beta repertoires from monozygotic twins, unrelated adults of various ages, and cord blood. Replicate twin experiments were performed at different times using different library preparation protocols to rule out contamination. Study-level results and caveats: Because the same donors could not be followed over many years, conclusions were based on cross-sectional statistical analysis. Compared with coincidental sharing between unrelated individuals, out-of-frame TCR alpha sequences shared between twins had an excess of sequences with low generation probability. Zero-insertion analyses could be partly confounded by invariant T cells such as MAIT and iNKT, though diverse VJ usage argued against such confounding for most clonotypes. Excess twin sharing in beta out-of-frame sequences was weaker because fewer shared sequences lowered the signal-to-noise ratio. Abundant cord blood beta clonotypes had fewer insertions, young adult naive repertoires showed a similar but weaker trend, and memory repertoires showed no such trend. In monozygotic twins, out-of-frame TCR alpha sharing was systematically underestimated by recombination models, although the models agreed with sharing between unrelated individuals.

V is trimmed back by 5 bases and J by 0 bases, and the junction contains 12 bases that no gene match accounts for. Looking up the germline V gene (reference sequence) yields CDR1 MNHEY and CDR2 SMNVEV. Counted from cysteine to phenylalanine, this CDR3 has 18 amino acids. CDR3 DNA is the only sequence kept; it has 54 bases, read in frame from the first base. This clonotype was seen more than once but under ten times. What antigen it recognizes has not been identified. No much larger clone exists at a distance of one base, and base qualities are not known. The library came from 5' RACE. The reads were generated on an Illumina HiSeq 2000. Template switching added a universal primer binding site, and the final cDNA carried a unique molecular identifier that allowed TCR cDNA molecules to be counted accurately. Specific primers in the conserved constant-segment region were used to synthesize first-strand cDNA for the TCR alpha and beta chains. Each cDNA library was double barcoded, with a SMART-Mk sample barcode plus Illumina barcodes, to control for contamination. Two successive PCR steps introduced TruSeq adapter sequences along with Illumina sample barcodes. Sequencing of the TCR alpha and beta cDNA libraries was done on the Illumina HiSeq platform using custom primers. In the source study's methods: Unique molecular identifiers were extracted from raw reads with MiGEC, and CDR3 positions were determined with MiXCR. Recombination models were inferred per individual with the repgenHMM and IGoR tools using an EM algorithm. The tcR package in R was used for shared clonotype analysis, with sharing normalized by the product of cloneset sizes. To study raw recombination free of thymic and clonal selection effects, out-of-frame nonproductive sequences were analyzed. The public reads were reanalyzed by TCRdb: fastp trimming at Q25, MiXCR alignment, in-frame beta chains only. Here each entry gathers all rows of one CDR3 protein and keeps the most common genes and DNA. None of the V and J calls come from the authors' own analysis; TCRdb made them. The sample table records around 250,000 distinct CDR3 sequences; approximately 8.3% of these occur just once. The leading ten clones occupy 3% of the sample.

All donors were healthy Caucasians. The twin cohort consisted of three pairs of female monozygotic twins, all aged about 18 to 29 years. Positive isolation kits from Invitrogen were used to isolate CD4+ and CD8+ T cell populations. This same sample was also taken into another study, of yellow fever vaccine responses in identical twins. That second report states: According to the authors, the vaccine-induced T cell response in identical twins seemed to be partly convergent and partly specific to each individual. In identical twins, the study followed T cell clones that responded to the vaccine with precision.

Sequenced material: CD8+ T cells sorted from blood. This clonotype was obtained from a young woman in good health. The sequence links TRBV27 to TRBJ2-5, with 10 bases aligning to TRBD2. The DNA is as follows: TGTGCCAGCAGTCAGCGGGAGGGGTCCGGCAGAAACCAAGAGACCCAGTACTTC. This is translated as CASSQREGSGRNQETQYF.